This record concerns one T cell receptor (beta chain) sequence. The source of the sample is a study of shared clonotypes between healthy human individuals. V gave up 4 bases and J gave up 6 bases, with 9 bases separating them. In germline, CDR1 is SGHDN, CDR2 FVKESK. CDR3 length: 13 amino acids. In the naive CD8 group, cells lacked CD45RO and were positively selected for CCR7, so terminally differentiated effector memory CD45RA+ cells were left out. Donors were healthy HIV-negative adults without recent acute infections or vaccinations. Among the donors, all were Caucasian adults who lived in Nashville, Tennessee. The assay was run at deep level. In the authors' methods: Junction-only sequences without quality scores came from ImmunoSEQ, so filtering differed. Generated by immunoSEQ multiplex PCR, the TCRdb table keeps only in-frame clones and is missing some. Clone size and the V and J calls come from that table; the DNA yielded D and trimming. The table lists hundreds of thousands of clones, 90% to 97% of them singletons.

The chain is built from TRBV14 and TRBJ2-2; D unclear. The sequence was collected from a woman aged 30 to 39 in good health. The sample comprised naive CD8+ T cells sorted from blood. DNA of the CDR3: TGTGCCAGCAGCCTCCTTAGGTCCGGGGAGCTGTTTTTT. Its translation: CASSLLRSGELFF. Filled out from reference TRBV14 and TRBJ2-2, the complete variable domain reads EAGVTQFPSHSVIEKGQTVTLRCDPISGHDNLYWYRRVMGKEIKFLLHFVKESKQDESGMPNNRFLAERTGGTYSTLKVQPAELEDSGVYFCASSLLRSGELFFGEGSRLTVL.